This TCR beta chain was identified in a study of T-cell memory formation after mild COVID-19. Study-wide background: Largely donor-specific sequence clusters came from two donors. Study-wide findings and caveats: Most CD4+ clones that shrank were in CM and EM, while CD8+ ones turned up in EMRA. Some SARS-CoV-2-responding clones were already detected in memory before infection.

As for this clonotype: The antigen is unknown.

A 5'RACE reaction primed in the constant segment made cDNA libraries of TCR alpha and TCR beta, and these carried sample barcodes and UMIs. TCRdb recomputed calls from the 5' RACE reads with MiXCR, one row per CDR3 protein. The sample records 470,000 or so distinct CDR3 sequences, 20% being singletons. The CDR3 totals 16 residues. CDR1 is LGHNA and CDR2 is YNFKEQ in the germline V gene. Trimming took off 0 bases at V and 0 bases at J, with 11 bases between the two ends. Sequencing was done on a sample of PBMCs or a T cell subset sorted from them (not recorded which). The TCR originated in an adult woman who had mild COVID-19 (a few samples of this study predate the infection). Cell type and time point are not known. The chain uses TRBV4-2 and TRBJ1-1; D remains unclear. This CDR3 is CASSQDLWAVNTEAFF. CDR3 coding DNA: TGTGCCAGCAGCCAAGATCTTTGGGCAGTGAACACTGAAGCTTTCTTT.